The subject of this entry is one T cell receptor (beta chain). This CDR3 is 15 amino acids long. V was pared by 1 base and J by 9 bases, with 4 bases of the junction left unmatched. CDR1 and CDR2 from the germline V gene are SGHVS and FQNEAQ. The sample originates from a study of blood T cells in healthy people across ages. It was with a sample-barcoded 5' primer and a J-beta primer mix that a second PCR of roughly 7 to 12 cycles was run. MiXCR was run by TCRdb on the 5' RACE reads, yielding one entry per CDR3 protein. The profile shows 700,000 to 900,000 distinct CDR3 sequences, 53% of them singletons.

Sequencing used blood. The chain is built from TRBV7-8 and TRBJ2-1, with 12 positions matching TRBD2. The TCR comes from a man at least 80 years old in good health. CDR3 DNA sequence: TGTGCCAGCAGCTTAGGACTAGCGGGAGTTACTGAGCAGTTCTTC. Its translation: CASSLGLAGVTEQFF.